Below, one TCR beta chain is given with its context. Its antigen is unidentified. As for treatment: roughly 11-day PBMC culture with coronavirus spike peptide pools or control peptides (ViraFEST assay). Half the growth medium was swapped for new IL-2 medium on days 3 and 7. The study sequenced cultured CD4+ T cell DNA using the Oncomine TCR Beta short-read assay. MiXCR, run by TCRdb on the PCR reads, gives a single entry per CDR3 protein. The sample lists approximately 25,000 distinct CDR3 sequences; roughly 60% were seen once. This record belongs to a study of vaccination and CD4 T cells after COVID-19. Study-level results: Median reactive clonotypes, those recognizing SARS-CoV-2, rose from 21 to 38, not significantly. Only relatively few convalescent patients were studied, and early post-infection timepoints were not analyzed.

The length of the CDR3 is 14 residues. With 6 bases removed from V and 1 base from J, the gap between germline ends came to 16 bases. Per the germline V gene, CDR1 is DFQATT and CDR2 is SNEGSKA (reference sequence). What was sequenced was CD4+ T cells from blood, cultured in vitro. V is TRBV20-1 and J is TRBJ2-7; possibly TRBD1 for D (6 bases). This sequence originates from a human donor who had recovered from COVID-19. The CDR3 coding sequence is TGCAGTGCCAATGAGTCGGACAGATCCTACGAGCAGTACTTC. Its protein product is CSANESDRSYEQYF.